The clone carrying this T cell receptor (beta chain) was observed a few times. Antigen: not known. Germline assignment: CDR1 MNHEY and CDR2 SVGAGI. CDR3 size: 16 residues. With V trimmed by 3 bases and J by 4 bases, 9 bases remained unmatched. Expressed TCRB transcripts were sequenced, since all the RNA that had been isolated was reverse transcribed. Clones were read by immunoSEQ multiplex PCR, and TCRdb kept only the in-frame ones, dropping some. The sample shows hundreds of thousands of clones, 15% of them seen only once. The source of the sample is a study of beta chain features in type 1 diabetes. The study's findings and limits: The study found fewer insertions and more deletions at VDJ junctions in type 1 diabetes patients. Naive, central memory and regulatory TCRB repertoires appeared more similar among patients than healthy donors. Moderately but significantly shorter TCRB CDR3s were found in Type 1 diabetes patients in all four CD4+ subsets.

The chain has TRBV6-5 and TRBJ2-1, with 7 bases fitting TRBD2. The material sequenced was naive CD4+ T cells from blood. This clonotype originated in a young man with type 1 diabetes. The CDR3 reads CASSYLVAGVYNEQFF. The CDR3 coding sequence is TGTGCCAGCAGTTATTTGGTGGCGGGAGTGTACAATGAGCAGTTCTTC.